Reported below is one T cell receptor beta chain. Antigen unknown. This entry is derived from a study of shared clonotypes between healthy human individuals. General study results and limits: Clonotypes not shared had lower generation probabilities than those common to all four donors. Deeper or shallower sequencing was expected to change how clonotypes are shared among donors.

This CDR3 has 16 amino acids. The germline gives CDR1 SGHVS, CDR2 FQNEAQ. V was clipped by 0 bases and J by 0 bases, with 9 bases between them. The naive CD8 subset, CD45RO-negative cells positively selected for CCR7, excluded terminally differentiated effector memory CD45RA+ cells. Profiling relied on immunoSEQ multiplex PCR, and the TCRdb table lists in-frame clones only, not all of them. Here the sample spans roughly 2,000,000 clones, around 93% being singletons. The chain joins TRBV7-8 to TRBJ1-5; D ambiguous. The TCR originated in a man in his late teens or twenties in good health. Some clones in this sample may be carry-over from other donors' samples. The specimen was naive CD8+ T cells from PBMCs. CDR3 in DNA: TGTGCCAGCAGCTTAGCAGGGTTGGGTAGCAATCAGCCCCAGCATTTT. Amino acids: CASSLAGLGSNQPQHF.